Listed below are T cell receptor beta chains from one sample, sequenced in a study of T cell responses to AZD1222 COVID-19 vaccine. Profiled with immunoSEQ multiplex PCR; TCRdb holds only in-frame clones, not every one. The sample has about 100,000 clones, approximately 90% seen once. The sample consisted of peripheral blood, taken 28 days after the second AZD1222 dose. The receptors shown here come from an adult who received the AZD1222 COVID-19 vaccine. CDR3s leave out the opening cysteine and the closing phenylalanine or tryptophan. Clone sizes are given selectively: once, few, many, or a class where the clone is expanded.

CDR3 protein	clone size	J gene	V gene
ASSRWTTYEQY	-	TRBJ2-7	TRBV5-6
ASSSGGSSYEQY	-	TRBJ2-7	TRBV6-5
ATSDPGLARPNEQF	-	TRBJ2-1	TRBV24-1
ASRLGGSTEAF	-	TRBJ1-1	TRBV2
ASSFQQGRNYGYT	few	TRBJ1-2	TRBV28
ASSPSGGVYGYT	-	TRBJ1-2	TRBV27
ASSLSFSTDTQY	-	TRBJ2-3	TRBV7-9
ASSPTMVDNEKLF	-	TRBJ1-4	TRBV18
ASSSPGTAGGAF	-	TRBJ1-1	TRBV7-2
ASSSPGTGTYEQY	-	TRBJ2-7	TRBV28
ASSPFQETQY	-	TRBJ2-5	TRBV5-1
ASSLGGGGAQPQH	-	TRBJ1-5	TRBV5-1
ASSGVAGGETQY	-	TRBJ2-5	TRBV9
ASSALGGTSGNTIY	-	TRBJ1-3	TRBV18
ASSLAGGTNEKLF	-	TRBJ1-4	TRBV7-9
ASSQDSTGGTYNEQF	once	TRBJ2-1	TRBV3-1/TRBV3-2
ATSDRGPTDTQY	-	TRBJ2-3	TRBV24-1
ASSSAGLRNTIY	-	TRBJ1-3	TRBV28
ASKQTGHNQPQH	-	TRBJ1-5	TRBV6-5
ASSLEGRPPVEQY	-	TRBJ2-7	TRBV5-1
ASSPTPGQGEKLF	-	TRBJ1-4	TRBV9
ASSKTENTEAF	-	TRBJ1-1	TRBV18
ASSLPGLAYEQY	-	TRBJ2-7	TRBV5-4
AINRPFSGNTIY	-	TRBJ1-3	TRBV28
ASSQGALGTGELF	-	TRBJ2-2	TRBV3-1/TRBV3-2
ASTPPRDRGGGTEAF	-	TRBJ1-1	TRBV10-2
ASSDPTGGFPPLH	-	TRBJ1-6	TRBV6-1
ASSPGPEEKLF	-	TRBJ1-4	TRBV6-5
ASRNGQGAGNQPQH	-	TRBJ1-5	TRBV6-6
ASSPGQNTEAF	-	TRBJ1-1	TRBV18
ASSPGTSASYEQY	-	TRBJ2-7	TRBV9
ASKAGTGRDYGYT	-	TRBJ1-2	TRBV6-4
ASSFSDSTEAF	-	TRBJ1-1	TRBV12-3/TRBV12-4